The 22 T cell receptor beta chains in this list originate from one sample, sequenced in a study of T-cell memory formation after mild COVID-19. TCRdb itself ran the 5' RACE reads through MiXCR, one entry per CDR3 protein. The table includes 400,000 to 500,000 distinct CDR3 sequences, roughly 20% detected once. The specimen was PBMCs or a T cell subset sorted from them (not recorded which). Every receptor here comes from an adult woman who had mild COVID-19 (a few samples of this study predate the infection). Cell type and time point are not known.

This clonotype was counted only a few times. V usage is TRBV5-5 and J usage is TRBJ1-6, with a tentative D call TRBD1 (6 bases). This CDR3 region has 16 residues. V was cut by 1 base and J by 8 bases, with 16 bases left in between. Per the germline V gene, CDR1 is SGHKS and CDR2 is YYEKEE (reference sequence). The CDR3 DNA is TGTGCCAGCAGCTTGTTACAGGGTTTTCAGGATTCACCCCTCCACTTT. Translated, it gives CASSLLQGFQDSPLHF.

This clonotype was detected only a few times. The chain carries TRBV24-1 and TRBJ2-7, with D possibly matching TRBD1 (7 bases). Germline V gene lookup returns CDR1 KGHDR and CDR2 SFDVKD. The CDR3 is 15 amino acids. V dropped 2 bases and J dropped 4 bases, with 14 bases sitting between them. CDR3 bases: TGTGCCACCAGTGATTCTCAGACAGGGAGGTACGAGCAGTACTTC. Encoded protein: CATSDSQTGRYEQYF.

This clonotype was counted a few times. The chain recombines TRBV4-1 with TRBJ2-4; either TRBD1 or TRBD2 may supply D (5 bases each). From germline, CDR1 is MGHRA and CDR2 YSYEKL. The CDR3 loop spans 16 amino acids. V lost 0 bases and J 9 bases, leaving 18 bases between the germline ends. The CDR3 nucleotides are TGCGCCAGCAGCCAAGACCCCTGGGGGTCCGGAGGCATTCAGTACTTC. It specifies CASSQDPWGSGGIQYF.

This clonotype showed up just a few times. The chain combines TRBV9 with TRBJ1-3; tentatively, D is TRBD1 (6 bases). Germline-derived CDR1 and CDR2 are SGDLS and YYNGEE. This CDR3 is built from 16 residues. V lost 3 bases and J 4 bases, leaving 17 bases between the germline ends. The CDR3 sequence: CASSASTGHSGNTIYF. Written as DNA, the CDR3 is TGTGCCAGCAGCGCATCGACAGGCCACTCGGGAAACACCATATATTTT.

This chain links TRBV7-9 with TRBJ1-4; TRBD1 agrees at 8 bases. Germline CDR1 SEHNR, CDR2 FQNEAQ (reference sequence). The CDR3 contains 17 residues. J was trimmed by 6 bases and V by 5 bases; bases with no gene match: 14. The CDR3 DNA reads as TGTGCCAGCAGCCCACCCACCCGTGACAGGGGTGATGAAAAACTGTTTTTT. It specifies CASSPPTRDRGDEKLFF.

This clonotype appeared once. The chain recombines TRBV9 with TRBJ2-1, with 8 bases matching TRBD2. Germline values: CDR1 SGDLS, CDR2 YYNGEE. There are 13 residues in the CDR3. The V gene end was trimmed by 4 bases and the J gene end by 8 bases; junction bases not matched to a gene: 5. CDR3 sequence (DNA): TGTGCCAGCAGCACTAGCGGCGGTTATGAGCAGTTCTTC. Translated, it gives CASSTSGGYEQFF. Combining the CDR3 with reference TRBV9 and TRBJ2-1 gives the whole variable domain DSGVTQTPKHLITATGQRVTLRCSPRSGDLSVYWYQQSLDQGLQFLIQYYNGEERAKGNILERFSAQQFPDLHSELNLSSLELGDSALYFCASSTSGGYEQFFGPGTRLTVL.

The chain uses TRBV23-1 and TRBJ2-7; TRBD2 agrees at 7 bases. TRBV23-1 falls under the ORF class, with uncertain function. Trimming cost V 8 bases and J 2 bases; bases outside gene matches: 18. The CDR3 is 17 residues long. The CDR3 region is CASGRGGPQTDPYEQYF. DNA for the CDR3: TGCGCCAGCGGGAGGGGAGGACCGCAGACCGACCCCTACGAGCAGTACTTC.

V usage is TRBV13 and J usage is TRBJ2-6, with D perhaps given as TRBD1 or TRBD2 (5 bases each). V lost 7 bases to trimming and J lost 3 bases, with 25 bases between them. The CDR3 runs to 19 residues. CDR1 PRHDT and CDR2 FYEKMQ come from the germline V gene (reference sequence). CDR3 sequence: CASTSPPGRREGGANVLTF. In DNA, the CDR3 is TGTGCCAGCACTTCGCCTCCGGGACGCCGGGAAGGTGGGGCCAACGTCCTGACTTTC.

In DNA form, the CDR3 reads TGTGCCAGCAGTTTAGCGGGATCCCTGGGCTACACCTTC. Encoded protein: CASSLAGSLGYTF. V gene TRBV12-3 or TRBV12-4 combines with J gene TRBJ1-2; D is unresolved. V lost 0 bases and J lost 8, with 10 bases in between. The CDR3 runs to 13 residues.

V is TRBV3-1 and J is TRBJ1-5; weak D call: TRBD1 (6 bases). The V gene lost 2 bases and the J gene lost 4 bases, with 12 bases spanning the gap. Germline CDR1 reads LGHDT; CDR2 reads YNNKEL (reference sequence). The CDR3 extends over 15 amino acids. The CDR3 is CASSQRQVWNQPQHF. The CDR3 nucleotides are TGTGCCAGCAGCCAAAGACAGGTTTGGAATCAGCCCCAGCATTTT.

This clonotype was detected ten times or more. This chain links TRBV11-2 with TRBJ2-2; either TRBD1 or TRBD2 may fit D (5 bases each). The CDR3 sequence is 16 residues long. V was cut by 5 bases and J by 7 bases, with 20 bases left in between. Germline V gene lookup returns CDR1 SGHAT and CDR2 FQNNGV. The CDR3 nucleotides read TGTGCCAGCAGCGTTAGAGGGTTGGGGGTCGGCGGGGAGCTGTTTTTT. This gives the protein CASSVRGLGVGGELFF.

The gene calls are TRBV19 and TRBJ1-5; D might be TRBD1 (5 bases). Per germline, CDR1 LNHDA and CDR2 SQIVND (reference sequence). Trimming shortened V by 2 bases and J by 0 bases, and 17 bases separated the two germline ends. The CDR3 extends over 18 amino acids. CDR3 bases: TGTGCCAGTAGTATAAGCAGGGAGAAGGGACTTAGCAATCAGCCCCAGCATTTT. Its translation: CASSISREKGLSNQPQHF.

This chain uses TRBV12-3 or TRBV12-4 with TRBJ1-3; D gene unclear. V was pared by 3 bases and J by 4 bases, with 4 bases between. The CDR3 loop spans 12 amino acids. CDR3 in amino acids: CASSFAGNTIYF. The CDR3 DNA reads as TGTGCCAGCAGTTTTGCCGGAAACACCATATATTTT.

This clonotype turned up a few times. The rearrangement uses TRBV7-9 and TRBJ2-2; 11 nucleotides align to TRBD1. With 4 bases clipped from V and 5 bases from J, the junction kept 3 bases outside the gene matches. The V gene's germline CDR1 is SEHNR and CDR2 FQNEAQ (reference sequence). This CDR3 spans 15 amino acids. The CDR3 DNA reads TGTGCCAGCAGCTACCGGGACAGGGGGACCGGGGAGCTGTTTTTT. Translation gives CASSYRDRGTGELFF. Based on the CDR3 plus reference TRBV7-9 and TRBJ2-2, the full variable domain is DTGVSQNPRHKITKRGQNVTFRCDPISEHNRLYWYRQTLGQGPEFLTYFQNEAQLEKSRLLSDRFSAERPKGSFSTLEIQRTEQGDSAMYLCASSYRDRGTGELFFGEGSRLTVL.

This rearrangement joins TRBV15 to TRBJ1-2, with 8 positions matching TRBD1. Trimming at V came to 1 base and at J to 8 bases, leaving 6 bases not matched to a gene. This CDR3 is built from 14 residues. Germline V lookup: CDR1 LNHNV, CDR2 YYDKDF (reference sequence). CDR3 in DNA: TGTGCCACCAGCAGAGGACAGGGGAGGTACGGCTACACCTTC. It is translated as CATSRGQGRYGYTF. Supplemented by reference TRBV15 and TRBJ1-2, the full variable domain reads DAMVIQNPRYQVTQFGKPVTLSCSQTLNHNVMYWYQQKSSQAPKLLFHYYDKDFNNEADTPDNFQSRRPNTSFCFLDIRSPGLGDTAMYLCATSRGQGRYGYTFGSGTRLTVV.

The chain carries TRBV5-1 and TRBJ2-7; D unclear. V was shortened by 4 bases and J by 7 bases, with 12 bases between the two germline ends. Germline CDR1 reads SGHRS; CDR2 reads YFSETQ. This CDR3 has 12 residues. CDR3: CASSVREGEQYF. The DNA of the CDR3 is TGCGCCAGCAGCGTTCGAGAAGGAGAGCAGTACTTC.

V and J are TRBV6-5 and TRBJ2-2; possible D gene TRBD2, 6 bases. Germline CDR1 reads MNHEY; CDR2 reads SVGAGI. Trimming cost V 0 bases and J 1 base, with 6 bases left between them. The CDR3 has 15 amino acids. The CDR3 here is CASSYSTRNTGELFF. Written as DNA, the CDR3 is TGTGCCAGCAGTTACTCGACTAGGAACACCGGGGAGCTGTTTTTT.

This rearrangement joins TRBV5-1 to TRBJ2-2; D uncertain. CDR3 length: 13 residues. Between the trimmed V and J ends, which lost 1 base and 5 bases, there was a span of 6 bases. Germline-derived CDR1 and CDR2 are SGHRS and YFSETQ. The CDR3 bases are TGCGCCAGCAGCTTGATCGGGACCGGGGAGCTGTTTTTT. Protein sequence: CASSLIGTGELFF.

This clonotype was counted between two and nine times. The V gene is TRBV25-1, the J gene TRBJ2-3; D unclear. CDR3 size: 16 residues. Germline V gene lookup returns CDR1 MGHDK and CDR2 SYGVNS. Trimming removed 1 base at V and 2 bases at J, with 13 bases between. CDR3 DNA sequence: TGTGCCAGCAGTGAATCTGCAGGCGAGAACACAGATACGCAGTATTTT. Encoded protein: CASSESAGENTDTQYF. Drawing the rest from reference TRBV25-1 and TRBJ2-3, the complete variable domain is EADIYQTPRYLVIGTGKKITLECSQTMGHDKMYWYQQDPGMELHLIHYSYGVNSTEKGDLSSESTVSRIRTEHFPLTLESARPSHTSQYLCASSESAGENTDTQYFGPGTRLTVL.

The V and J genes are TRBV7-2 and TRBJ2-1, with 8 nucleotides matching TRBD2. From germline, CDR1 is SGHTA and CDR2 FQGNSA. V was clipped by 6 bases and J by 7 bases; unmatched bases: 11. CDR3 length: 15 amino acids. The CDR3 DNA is TGTGCCAGCAGACTATCCGCGGGGGGCCTTAATGAGCAGTTCTTC. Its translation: CASRLSAGGLNEQFF. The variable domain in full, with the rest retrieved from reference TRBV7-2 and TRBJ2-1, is GAGVSQSPSNKVTEKGKDVELRCDPISGHTALYWYRQSLGQGLEFLIYFQGNSAPDKSGLPSDRFSAERTGGSVSTLTIQRTQQEDSAVYLCASRLSAGGLNEQFFGPGTRLTVL.

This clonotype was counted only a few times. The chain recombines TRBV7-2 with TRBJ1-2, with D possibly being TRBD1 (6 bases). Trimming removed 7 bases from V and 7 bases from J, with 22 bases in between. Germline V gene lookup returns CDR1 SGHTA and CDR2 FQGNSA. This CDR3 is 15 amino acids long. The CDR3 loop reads CASIVTLGGRGGYTF. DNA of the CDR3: TGTGCCAGCATCGTTACCCTCGGGGGCAGGGGTGGCTACACCTTC.

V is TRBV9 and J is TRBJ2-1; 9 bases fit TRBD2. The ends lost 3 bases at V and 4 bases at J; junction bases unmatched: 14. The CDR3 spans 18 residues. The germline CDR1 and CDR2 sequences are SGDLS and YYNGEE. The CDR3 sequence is CASSGRGGELSAYNEQFF. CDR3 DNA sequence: TGTGCCAGCAGCGGGCGGGGGGGCGAACTATCGGCTTACAATGAGCAGTTCTTC.